A single sample gave rise to the 6 T cell receptor beta chains below, sequenced in a study of immune evolution from preneoplasia to lung adenocarcinoma. Generated by immunoSEQ multiplex PCR, the TCRdb table keeps only in-frame clones and is missing some. The sample comprises about 4,300 clones, less than 80% of which are singletons, and 6.5% to 8% rests with the top ten. Sequencing was done on a sample of FFPE adjacent normal lung tissue. Receptors originate from a person in their sixties or seventies with lung adenocarcinoma.

This chain connects TRBV11-2 to TRBJ2-7; D remains unclear. Germline CDR1 reads SGHAT; CDR2 reads FQNNGV. The CDR3 covers 14 residues. Trimming cost V 0 bases and J 1 base, with 7 bases left between them. The CDR3 reads CASSLEAHSYEQYF. The CDR3 DNA reads TGTGCCAGCAGCTTAGAGGCCCATTCCTACGAGCAGTACTTC.

The rearrangement uses TRBV4-2 and TRBJ1-1; D is unclear. Germline-derived CDR1 and CDR2 are LGHNA and YNFKEQ. The CDR3 sequence is 13 residues long. V lost 1 base, J lost 5 bases, and 8 bases lay in between. The CDR3 spells CASSQVKWTEAFF. The CDR3 region has the DNA TGTGCCAGCAGCCAAGTAAAATGGACTGAAGCTTTCTTT.

This clone was counted a few times. The J gene is TRBJ2-2, the V gene TRBV10-3, with D perhaps matching TRBD1 (7 bases). The CDR3 extends over 13 amino acids. Germline CDR1 is ENHRY and CDR2 is SYGVKD. V was trimmed by 6 bases and J by 6 bases, leaving 11 bases between them. CDR3 amino acids: CAISAGGSGELFF. The CDR3 nucleotides read TGTGCCATCAGCGCAGGGGGGTCCGGGGAGCTGTTTTTT.

Concerning this clone itself: Other DNA sequences in this specimen translate into the identical CDR3. The chain recombines TRBV29-1 with TRBJ2-5, with D possibly being TRBD1 (6 bases). The CDR3 is made up of 13 amino acids. Trimming took 5 bases from V and 2 from J, leaving 12 bases between them. Germline V CDR1 and CDR2: SQVTM, ANQGSEA. CDR3 in DNA: TGCAGCGTTTCCGACAGGTTTCAAGAGACCCAGTACTTC. Amino acid sequence: CSVSDRFQETQYF. Looking up the rest from reference TRBV29-1 and TRBJ2-5 gives the full variable domain: SAVISQKPSRDICQRGTSLTIQCQVDSQVTMMFWYRQQPGQSLTLIATANQGSEATYESGFVIDKFPISRPNLTFSTLTVSNMSPEDSSIYLCSVSDRFQETQYFGPGTRLLVL.

This chain links TRBV30 with TRBJ2-3, with D perhaps TRBD2 (5 bases). Germline V gene sequence: CDR1 GTSNPN, CDR2 SVGIG (reference sequence). The CDR3 length is 12 residues. Trimming removed 0 bases at V and 4 bases at J, with 5 bases between. The CDR3 nucleotides read TGTGCCTGGAGTGTGGGAGCAGATACGCAGTATTTT. The encoded protein is CAWSVGADTQYF.

The CDR3 region is CATPTGVLGETQYF. CDR3 coding DNA: TGTGCCACCCCGACAGGGGTGCTAGGAGAGACCCAGTACTTC. The chain joins TRBV2 to TRBJ2-5, with 8 bases aligning to TRBD1. There are 14 residues in the CDR3. Trimming at V came to 10 bases and at J to 4 bases, leaving 11 bases not matched to a gene. In germline, CDR1 is SNHLY, CDR2 FYNNEI.